A selection of T cell receptor beta chains follows, all from one sample in a study of graft-versus-host responses after intestinal transplantation. The antigens of these receptors remain unknown. Data came from immunoSEQ multiplex PCR; TCRdb stores just in-frame clones and leaves some out. The data contain about 59,000 clones, approximately 94% of them singletons. Sequenced material: unstimulated CD4+ T cells sorted from spleen or lymph node cells, taken before transplant. These TCRs come from a human donor who was the organ donor for an intestinal transplant. Each CDR3 is given with its conserved first and last residue. A D gene is named only where the DNA matches it firmly. Part of the rows lack a size; the others show once, few, many or a class for expanded clones.

>TRBV7-2|TRBJ1-1|TRBD1|NA
TGTGCCAGCAGCCTACAGACAGGGATAGGCACTGAAGCTTTCTTT
CASSLQTGIGTEAFF
>TRBV6-5|TRBJ1-2|NA|NA
TGTGCCAGCAGCAGGGAGTGGGTTGGCTACACCTTC
CASSREWVGYTF
>TRBV4-2|TRBJ1-6|NA|once
TGTGCCAGCAGCACCTGGCCTCCTTATAATTCACCCCTCCACTTT
CASSTWPPYNSPLHF
>TRBV30|TRBJ2-7|NA|NA
TGTGCCTGGAGTGTCCCAGGGACCGGGACCTACGAGCAGTACTTC
CAWSVPGTGTYEQYF
>TRBV25-1|TRBJ1-4|NA|few
TGTGCCAGCCCCGTACCGGGGGCGAGGGGTGAAAAACTGTTTTTT
CASPVPGARGEKLFF
>TRBV6-5|TRBJ1-2|NA|NA
TGTGCCAGCAGGGACTATGGCTACACCTTC
CASRDYGYTF
>TRBV19|TRBJ2-7|NA|NA
TGTGCCAGTCAAAAGGGGGGGACGTTCTCCTACGAGCAGTACTTC
CASQKGGTFSYEQYF
>TRBV7-2|TRBJ2-1|TRBD1|NA
TGTGCCAGCAGCTCGAGAGGCGGGACAGGGAGCAATGAGCAGTTCTTC
CASSSRGGTGSNEQFF
>TRBV7-2|TRBJ2-2|NA|NA
TGTGCCAGCAGCTCGGAGAAGAACACCGGGGAGCTGTTTTTT
CASSSEKNTGELFF
>TRBV6-1|TRBJ1-5|TRBD1|NA
TGTGCCAGCAGTGAACCAAAGGACAGGGGGCGGCAGCCCCAGCATTTT
CASSEPKDRGRQPQHF
>TRBV6-6|TRBJ2-1|TRBD2|NA
TGTGCCAGCAGTTGGACGGGACTAGCGGACTACAATGAGCAGTTCTTC
CASSWTGLADYNEQFF
>TRBV30|TRBJ2-5|TRBD2|NA
TGTGCCTGGAATGGACTAGCGGAAGGGACCCAGTACTTC
CAWNGLAEGTQYF
>TRBV7-2|TRBJ2-4|NA|NA
TGTGCCAGCAGCTTAATGCCAAACATTCAGTGCTTC
CASSLMPNIQCF
>TRBV6-6|TRBJ1-2|NA|NA
TGTGCCAGCCTATCCCGGGGAGGTGGCTACACCTTC
CASLSRGGGYTF
>TRBV7-2|TRBJ2-3|NA|NA
TGTGCCAGCAGCTTAAGGCCGGGGGAACGCACAGATACGCAGTATTTT
CASSLRPGERTDTQYF
>TRBV19|TRBJ2-6|NA|NA
TGTGCCAGTTCCGGGGAATCTACTGGGGCCAACGTCCTGACTTTC
CASSGESTGANVLTF
>TRBV5-1|TRBJ2-7|NA|NA
TGCGCCAGCAGCCGAGCGGGTCTGGGCTACGAGCAGTACTTC
CASSRAGLGYEQYF
>TRBV6-6|TRBJ2-2|TRBD1|NA
TGTGCCAGCAGACGTGACAGGGACACCGGGGAGCTGTTTTTT
CASRRDRDTGELFF
>TRBV4-3|TRBJ2-2|TRBD2|NA
TGCGCCAGCAGCCCGGGACTAGCGGGCACCGGGGAGCTGTTTTTT
CASSPGLAGTGELFF
>TRBV13|TRBJ2-3|NA|NA
TGTGCCAGCAGCTCCCGGGGGCGGCCTAGCACAGATACGCAGTATTTT
CASSSRGRPSTDTQYF
>TRBV10-3|TRBJ1-1|NA|NA
TGTGCCATCAGTGAGTCCTTGTGGAATCCTTCCCGGACTGAAGCTTTCTTT
CAISESLWNPSRTEAFF
>TRBV5-1|TRBJ2-5|TRBD2|NA
TGCGCCAGCAGCTTGGCTCCGTCTCAAAGTAGCGGGGGGGCCGGTGAGACCCAGTACTTC
CASSLAPSQSSGGAGETQYF
>TRBV7-2|TRBJ2-4|TRBD2|NA
TGTGCCAGCAGCTTAGCGCTAGCGGGGGCAGGGATTCAGTACTTC
CASSLALAGAGIQYF
>TRBV2|TRBJ1-2|NA|once
TGTGCCAGCAGCCCAGGGAACATCCTCAGGGATTACTATGGCTACACCTTC
CASSPGNILRDYYGYTF
>TRBV5-1|TRBJ1-3|NA|NA
TGCGCCAGCAGCTTACAGGGAGGGCGAAACACCATATATTTT
CASSLQGGRNTIYF
>TRBV10-3|TRBJ2-3|TRBD2|NA
TGTGCCATCACCCCCCGGCAACTAGCGGGGGGAGGAGGCACAGATACGCAGTATTTT
CAITPRQLAGGGGTDTQYF
>TRBV5-1|TRBJ2-1|TRBD1|NA
TGCGCCAGCAGCTTGGGACAGGGGGACTACAATGAGCAGTTCTTC
CASSLGQGDYNEQFF
>TRBV4-1|TRBJ1-5|NA|NA
TGCGCCAGCAGCCAAGACAGGGGTAGCAATCAGCCCCAGCATTTT
CASSQDRGSNQPQHF
>TRBV6-1|TRBJ1-3|NA|NA
TGTGCCAGCAGTGAGGGCCCTTTGGCTGGGGACACCATATATTTT
CASSEGPLAGDTIYF
>TRBV6-5|TRBJ2-3|TRBD1|NA
TGTGCCAGCAGGCCCGGACAGGCCTACACAGATACGCAGTATTTT
CASRPGQAYTDTQYF
>TRBV30|TRBJ1-6|TRBD1|NA
TGTGCCTGCCGGGACAGGGGAACCTATAATTCACCCCTCCACTTT
CACRDRGTYNSPLHF